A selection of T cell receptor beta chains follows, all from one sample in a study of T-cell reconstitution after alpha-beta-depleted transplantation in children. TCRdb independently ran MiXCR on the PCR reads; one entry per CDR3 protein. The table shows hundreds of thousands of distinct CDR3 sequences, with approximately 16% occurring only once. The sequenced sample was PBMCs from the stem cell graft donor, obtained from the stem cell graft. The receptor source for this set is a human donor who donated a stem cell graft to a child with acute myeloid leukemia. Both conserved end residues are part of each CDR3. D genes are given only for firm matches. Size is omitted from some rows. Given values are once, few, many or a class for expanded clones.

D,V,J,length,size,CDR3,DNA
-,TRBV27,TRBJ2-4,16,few,CASRRLGSLTKNIQYF,TGTGCCAGCAGGCGTCTGGGATCACTAACCAAAAACATTCAGTACTTC
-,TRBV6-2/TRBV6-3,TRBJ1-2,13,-,CASGEGQNYGYTF,TGTGCCAGCGGAGAGGGACAAAACTATGGCTACACCTTC
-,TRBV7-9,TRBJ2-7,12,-,CASSSGRGEQYF,TGTGCCAGCAGCTCGGGCAGGGGCGAGCAGTACTTC
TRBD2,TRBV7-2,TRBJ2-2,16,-,CASSPLAGGPIGELFF,TGTGCCAGCAGCCCGCTAGCGGGGGGGCCCATCGGGGAGCTGTTTTTT
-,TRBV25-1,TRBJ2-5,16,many,CASSEGWNRMGETQYF,TGTGCCAGCAGTGAAGGTTGGAACAGAATGGGAGAGACCCAGTACTTC
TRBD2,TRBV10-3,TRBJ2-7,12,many,CATGESSGEQYF,TGTGCCACCGGGGAGAGTAGCGGGGAGCAGTACTTC
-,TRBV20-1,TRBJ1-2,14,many,CSARDHSGLNGYTF,TGCAGTGCTAGAGATCACTCAGGTCTCAATGGCTACACCTTC
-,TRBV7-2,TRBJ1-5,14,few,CASSTKGGYQPQHF,TGTGCCAGCAGCACAAAAGGGGGGTACCAGCCCCAGCATTTT
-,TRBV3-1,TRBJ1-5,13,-,CASSQANQQPQHF,TGTGCCAGCAGCCAAGCAAACCAGCAGCCCCAGCATTTT
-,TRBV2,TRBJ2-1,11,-,CASSEVHEQFF,TGTGCCAGCAGTGAAGTCCATGAGCAGTTCTTC
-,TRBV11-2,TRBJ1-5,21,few,CASSLCRRRLEERYSNQPQHF,TGTGCCAGCAGCTTATGCCGGAGGCGGTTAGAGGAACGTTATAGCAATCAGCCCCAGCATTTT
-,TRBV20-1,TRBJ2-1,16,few,CSARDRRIGTYNEQFF,TGCAGTGCTAGAGATCGACGGATAGGCACCTACAATGAGCAGTTCTTC
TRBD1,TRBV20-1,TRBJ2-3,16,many,CSARIDMGQTTDTQYF,TGCAGTGCTAGAATAGATATGGGACAGACCACAGATACGCAGTATTTT
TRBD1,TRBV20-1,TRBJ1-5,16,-,CSVPDRGTYSNQPQHF,TGCAGTGTTCCGGACAGGGGGACCTATAGCAATCAGCCCCAGCATTTT
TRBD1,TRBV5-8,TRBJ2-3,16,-,CASRLSPGQVTDTQYF,TGTGCCAGCAGATTGAGTCCGGGACAGGTCACAGATACGCAGTATTTT
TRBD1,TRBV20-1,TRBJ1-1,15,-,CSARDGTVGDTEAFF,TGCAGTGCTAGAGATGGGACAGTGGGGGACACTGAAGCTTTCTTT
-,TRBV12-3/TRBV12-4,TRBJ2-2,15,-,CASKIVQGRTGGLFF,TGTGCCAGCAAGATCGTCCAGGGTCGTACCGGGGGGCTGTTTTTT
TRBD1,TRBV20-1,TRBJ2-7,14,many,CSARETGEIDEQYF,TGCAGTGCTAGAGAGACAGGGGAAATAGACGAGCAGTACTTC
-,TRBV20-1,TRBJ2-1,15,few,CSAREGLNSYNEQFF,TGCAGTGCTAGAGAAGGACTCAACTCCTACAATGAGCAGTTCTTC
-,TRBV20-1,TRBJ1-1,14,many,CSARTDPQNTEAFF,TGCAGTGCTAGAACCGACCCTCAGAACACTGAAGCTTTCTTT
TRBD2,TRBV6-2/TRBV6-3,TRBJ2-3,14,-,CASSPAGGHDTQYF,TGTGCCAGCAGCCCGGCGGGGGGGCATGATACGCAGTATTTT
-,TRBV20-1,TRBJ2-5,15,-,CSARDPRTPQETQYF,TGCAGTGCTAGAGATCCCCGGACACCCCAAGAGACCCAGTACTTC
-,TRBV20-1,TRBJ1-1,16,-,CSAGLLIGLGNTEAFF,TGCAGTGCTGGGTTACTTATCGGGCTCGGGAACACTGAAGCTTTCTTT
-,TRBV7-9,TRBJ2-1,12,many,CASSFGGGEQFF,TGTGCCAGCAGCTTTGGCGGGGGCGAGCAGTTCTTC
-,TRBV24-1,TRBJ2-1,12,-,CATSVMGNEQFF,TGTGCCACCAGTGTGATGGGGAATGAGCAGTTCTTC
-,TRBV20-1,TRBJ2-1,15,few,CSARKGPQVHNEQFF,TGCAGTGCTAGAAAGGGACCACAGGTTCACAATGAGCAGTTCTTC
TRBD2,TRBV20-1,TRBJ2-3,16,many,CSAHDPSGGPTDTQYF,TGCAGTGCCCACGACCCTAGCGGGGGGCCCACAGATACGCAGTATTTT
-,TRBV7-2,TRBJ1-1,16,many,CASSLEQGLMNTEAFF,TGTGCCAGCAGCCTAGAACAGGGTTTAATGAACACTGAAGCTTTCTTT
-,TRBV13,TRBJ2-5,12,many,CASSFGVETQYF,TGTGCCAGCAGCTTTGGGGTGGAGACCCAGTACTTC
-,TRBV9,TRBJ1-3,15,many,CASSAQQGVGNTIYF,TGTGCCAGCAGCGCCCAACAGGGAGTCGGAAACACCATATATTTT
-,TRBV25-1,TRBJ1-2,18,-,CASSPATGTALTIYGYTF,TGTGCCAGCAGCCCAGCGACGGGGACGGCTCTTACGATTTATGGCTACACCTTC
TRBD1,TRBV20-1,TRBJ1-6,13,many,CSASRDRDSPLHF,TGCAGTGCTAGTCGAGACAGGGATTCACCCCTCCACTTT
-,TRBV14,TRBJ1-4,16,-,CASSRDPGTDNEKLFF,TGTGCCAGCAGCCGAGACCCCGGGACGGATAATGAAAAACTGTTTTTT
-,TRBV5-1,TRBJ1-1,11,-,CASRLGREAFF,TGCGCCAGCAGGTTGGGGAGAGAAGCTTTCTTT
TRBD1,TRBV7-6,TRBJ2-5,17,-,CASSLAELRDSQETQYF,TGTGCCAGCAGCTTAGCGGAACTCCGGGACAGCCAAGAGACCCAGTACTTC
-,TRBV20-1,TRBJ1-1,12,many,CSAAEGITEAFF,TGCAGTGCCGCAGAGGGGATCACTGAAGCTTTCTTT
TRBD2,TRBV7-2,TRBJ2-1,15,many,CASSVRGSDYNEQFF,TGTGCCAGCAGCGTGCGGGGGTCAGACTACAATGAGCAGTTCTTC
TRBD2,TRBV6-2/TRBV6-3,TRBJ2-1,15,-,CASFMAGGTNNEQFF,TGTGCCAGCTTCATGGCGGGGGGCACGAACAATGAGCAGTTCTTC
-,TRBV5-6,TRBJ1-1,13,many,CASSLWGVTEAFF,TGTGCCAGCAGCTTGTGGGGGGTGACTGAAGCTTTCTTT
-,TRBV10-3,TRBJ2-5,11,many,CATGQQETQYF,TGTGCCACGGGGCAACAAGAGACCCAGTACTTC
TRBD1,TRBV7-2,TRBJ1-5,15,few,CASSPGGISNQPQHF,TGTGCCAGCAGCCCAGGGGGGATTAGCAATCAGCCCCAGCATTTT
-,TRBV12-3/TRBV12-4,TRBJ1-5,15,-,CASSPMDSRGQPQHF,TGTGCCAGCAGCCCCATGGACAGCCGTGGGCAGCCCCAGCATTTT
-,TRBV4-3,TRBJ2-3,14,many,CASSQLESPDTQYF,TGCGCCAGCAGCCAGCTAGAATCACCAGATACGCAGTATTTT
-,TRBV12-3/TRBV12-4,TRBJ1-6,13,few,CASREVPASPLHF,TGTGCCAGCAGGGAGGTTCCAGCCTCACCCCTCCACTTT
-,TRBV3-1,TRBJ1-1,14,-,CASSQDNGFTEAFF,TGTGCCAGCAGCCAAGATAACGGGTTCACTGAAGCTTTCTTT
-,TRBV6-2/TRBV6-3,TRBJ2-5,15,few,CASSYTLSRKETQYF,TGTGCCAGCAGTTATACTCTTTCTAGAAAAGAGACCCAGTACTTC
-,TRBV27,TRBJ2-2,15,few,CASSFTRALTGELFF,TGTGCCAGCAGTTTCACCAGGGCACTCACCGGGGAGCTGTTTTTT
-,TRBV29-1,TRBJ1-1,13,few,CSVARGMNTEAFF,TGCAGCGTTGCTCGGGGGATGAACACTGAAGCTTTCTTT
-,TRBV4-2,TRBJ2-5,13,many,CASSQALQETQYF,TGTGCCAGCAGCCAAGCTTTGCAAGAGACCCAGTACTTC
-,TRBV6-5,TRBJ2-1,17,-,CASSYPREGREDNEQFF,TGTGCCAGCAGTTACCCCCGGGAAGGTAGGGAGGACAATGAGCAGTTCTTC
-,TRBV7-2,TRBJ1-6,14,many,CASSYLQEHSPLHF,TGTGCCAGCAGCTACCTACAGGAACATTCACCCCTCCACTTT
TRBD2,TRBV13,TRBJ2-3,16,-,CASSARASGGTDTQYF,TGTGCCAGCAGCGCTCGTGCTAGCGGGGGAACAGATACGCAGTATTTT
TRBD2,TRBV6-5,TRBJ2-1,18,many,CASSYSRQRGGRISEQFF,TGTGCCAGCAGTTACTCTAGGCAGCGGGGGGGCAGGATTAGTGAGCAGTTCTTC
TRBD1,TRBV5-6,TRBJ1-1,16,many,CASSTDRGRIDTEAFF,TGTGCCAGCAGCACCGACAGGGGGCGAATAGACACTGAAGCTTTCTTT
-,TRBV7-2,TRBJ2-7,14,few,CASSLGRAGREQYF,TGTGCCAGCAGCTTAGGCAGGGCGGGGAGAGAGCAGTACTTC
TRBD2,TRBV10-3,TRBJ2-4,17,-,CAISESTGGGTKNIQYF,TGTGCCATCAGTGAGTCGACGGGGGGAGGAACCAAAAACATTCAGTACTTC
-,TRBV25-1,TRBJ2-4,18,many,CASSENPSTRLAKNIQYF,TGTGCCAGCAGTGAAAATCCCTCGACTAGGCTAGCCAAAAACATTCAGTACTTC
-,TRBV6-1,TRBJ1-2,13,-,CASSARDLGGYTF,TGTGCCAGCAGTGCCCGGGATCTGGGGGGCTACACCTTC